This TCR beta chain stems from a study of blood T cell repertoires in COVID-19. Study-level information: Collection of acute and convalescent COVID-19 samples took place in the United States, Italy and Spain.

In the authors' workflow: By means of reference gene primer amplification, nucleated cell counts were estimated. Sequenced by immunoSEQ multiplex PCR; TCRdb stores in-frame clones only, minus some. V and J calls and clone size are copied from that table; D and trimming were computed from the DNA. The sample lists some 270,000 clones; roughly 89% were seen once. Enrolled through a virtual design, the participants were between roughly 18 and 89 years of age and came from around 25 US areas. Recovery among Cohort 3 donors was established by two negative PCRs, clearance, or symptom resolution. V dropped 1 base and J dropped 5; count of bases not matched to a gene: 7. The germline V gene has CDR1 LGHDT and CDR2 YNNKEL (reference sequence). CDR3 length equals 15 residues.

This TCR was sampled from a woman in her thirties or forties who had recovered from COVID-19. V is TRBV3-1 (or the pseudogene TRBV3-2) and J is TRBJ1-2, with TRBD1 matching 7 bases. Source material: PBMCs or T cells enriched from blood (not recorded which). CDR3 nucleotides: TGTGCCAGCAGCCAAGGACAGGGAGCAAGGTATGGCTACACCTTC. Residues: CASSQGQGARYGYTF.